This TCR beta chain was observed in a study of OX40 agonist ivuxolimab in advanced cancers. Study context: Administration of intravenous ivuxolimab to patients occurred every 2 weeks at 0.01 to 10 mg/kg. Having had anti-PD-1, anti-PD-L1 or anti-CTLA-4 therapy before was allowed, and roughly 39% had some.

TCRdb's copy holds only in-frame clones and misses some; the assay was immunoSEQ multiplex PCR. The sample records about 73,000 clones, just under 90% being singletons. A word on this clone: Its antigen is still unknown.

Whole-study results and caveats: At 0.1 to 3.0 mg/kg, clonal expansion of CD4+ and CD8+ blood T cells had occurred by week 6. People who partly responded at 0.1-3.0 mg/kg had some of the least clonal expansion seen.

The junction had 6 bases not matched to a gene; V was cut back by 3 bases and J by 7 bases. Germline V gene data show CDR1 as ENHRY and CDR2 as SYGVKD. The CDR3 runs to 16 residues. The V call is TRBV10-3, the J call TRBJ2-1, with 13 bases identical to TRBD2. This TCR came from an adult with an advanced solid tumor such as melanoma, head and neck, liver or kidney cancer. Source: CD4+ or CD8+ T cells sorted from blood, taken in a trial of the OX40 agonist ivuxolimab. This chain's CDR3 is CAISDQLAGGQNEQFF. The CDR3 DNA reads TGTGCCATCAGTGACCAACTAGCGGGGGGGCAGAATGAGCAGTTCTTC.